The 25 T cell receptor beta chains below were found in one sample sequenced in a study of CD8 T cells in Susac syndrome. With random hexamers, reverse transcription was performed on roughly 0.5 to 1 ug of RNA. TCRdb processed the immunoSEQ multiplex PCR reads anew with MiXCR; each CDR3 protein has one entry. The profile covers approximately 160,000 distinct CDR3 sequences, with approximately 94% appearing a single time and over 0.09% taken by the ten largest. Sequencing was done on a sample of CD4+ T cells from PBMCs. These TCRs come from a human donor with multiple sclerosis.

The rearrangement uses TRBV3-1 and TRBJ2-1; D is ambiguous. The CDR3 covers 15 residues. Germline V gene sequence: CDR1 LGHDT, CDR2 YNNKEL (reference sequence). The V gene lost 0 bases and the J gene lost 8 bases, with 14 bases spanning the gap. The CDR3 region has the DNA TGTGCCAGCAGCCAAGAAGGCGCCTCCCGCGATGAGCAGTTCTTC. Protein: CASSQEGASRDEQFF.

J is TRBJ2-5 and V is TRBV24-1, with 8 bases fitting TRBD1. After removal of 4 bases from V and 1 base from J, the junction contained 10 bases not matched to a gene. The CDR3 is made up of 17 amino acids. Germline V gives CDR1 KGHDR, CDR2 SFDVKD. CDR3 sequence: CATSDPRTGISQETQYF. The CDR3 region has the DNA TGTGCCACCAGTGACCCTCGGACAGGGATAAGCCAAGAGACCCAGTACTTC.

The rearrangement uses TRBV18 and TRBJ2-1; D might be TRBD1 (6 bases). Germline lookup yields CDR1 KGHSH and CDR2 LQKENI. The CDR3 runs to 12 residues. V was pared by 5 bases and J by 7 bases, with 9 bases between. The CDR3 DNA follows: TGTGCCAGCTCATTCGACAGGAATGAGCAGTTCTTC. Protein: CASSFDRNEQFF.

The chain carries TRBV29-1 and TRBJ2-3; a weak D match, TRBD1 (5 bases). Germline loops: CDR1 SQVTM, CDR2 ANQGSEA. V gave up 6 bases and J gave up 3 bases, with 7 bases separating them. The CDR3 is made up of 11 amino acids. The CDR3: CSVRQTDTQYF. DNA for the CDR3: TGCAGCGTCCGACAGACAGATACGCAGTATTTT.

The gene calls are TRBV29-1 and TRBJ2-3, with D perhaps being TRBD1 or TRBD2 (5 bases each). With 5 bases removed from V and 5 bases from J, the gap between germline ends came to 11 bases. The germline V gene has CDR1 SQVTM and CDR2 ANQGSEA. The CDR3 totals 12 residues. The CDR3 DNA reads TGCAGCGTTCTGCCTGGGGGAGATACGCAGTATTTT. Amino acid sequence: CSVLPGGDTQYF.

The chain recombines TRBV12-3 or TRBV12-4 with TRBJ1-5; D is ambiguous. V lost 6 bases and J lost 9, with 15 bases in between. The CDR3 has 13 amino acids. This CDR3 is CASSPGSDRPQHF. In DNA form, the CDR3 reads TGTGCCAGCAGCCCAGGCTCCGATAGGCCCCAGCATTTT.

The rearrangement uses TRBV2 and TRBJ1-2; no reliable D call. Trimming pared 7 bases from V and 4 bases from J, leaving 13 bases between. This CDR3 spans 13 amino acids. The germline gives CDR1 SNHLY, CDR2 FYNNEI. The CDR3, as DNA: TGTGCCAGCACGTGGGGAGATGGCTATGGCTACACCTTC. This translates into CASTWGDGYGYTF.

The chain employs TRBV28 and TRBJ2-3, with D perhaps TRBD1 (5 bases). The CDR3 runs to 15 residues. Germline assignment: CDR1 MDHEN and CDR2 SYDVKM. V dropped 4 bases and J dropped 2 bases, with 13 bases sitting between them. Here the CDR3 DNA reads TGTGCCAGCAGTTCGTCCAGGGATTTCACAGATACGCAGTATTTT. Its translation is CASSSSRDFTDTQYF.

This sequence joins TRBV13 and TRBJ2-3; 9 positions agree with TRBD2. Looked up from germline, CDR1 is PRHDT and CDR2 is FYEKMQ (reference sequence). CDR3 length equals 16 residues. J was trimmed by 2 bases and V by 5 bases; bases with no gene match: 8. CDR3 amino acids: CASSPRAGGDTDTQYF. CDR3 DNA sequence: TGTGCCAGCAGCCCCAGGGCGGGAGGGGACACAGATACGCAGTATTTT.

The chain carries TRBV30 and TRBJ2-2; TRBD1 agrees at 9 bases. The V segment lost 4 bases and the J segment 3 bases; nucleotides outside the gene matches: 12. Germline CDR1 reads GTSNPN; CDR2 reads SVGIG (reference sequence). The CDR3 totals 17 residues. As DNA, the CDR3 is TGTGCCTGGACGAACCTTAGGGGACAGGGATACACCGGGGAGCTGTTTTTT. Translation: CAWTNLRGQGYTGELFF.

Here the CDR3 reads CASSLGVAGEPYEQYF. The CDR3 region has the DNA TGCGCCAGCAGCTTGGGAGTTGCGGGAGAGCCCTACGAGCAGTACTTC. The chain links TRBV5-1 to TRBJ2-7, with 7 positions matching TRBD2. The V segment lost 0 bases and the J segment 2 bases; nucleotides outside the gene matches: 8. This CDR3 is built from 16 residues. Germline V gene sequence: CDR1 SGHRS, CDR2 YFSETQ.

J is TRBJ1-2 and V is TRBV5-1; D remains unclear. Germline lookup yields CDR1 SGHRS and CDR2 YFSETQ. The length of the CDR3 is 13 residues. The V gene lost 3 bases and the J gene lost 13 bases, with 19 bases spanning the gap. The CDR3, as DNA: TGCGCCAGCAGCTCCCCGACCGATACGGGAGTCACCTTC. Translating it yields CASSSPTDTGVTF.

The CDR3 nucleotides are TGTGCCAGCGGGTACCCCAAAAACATTCAGTACTTC. Translating gives CASGYPKNIQYF. V usage is TRBV27 and J usage is TRBJ2-4, with no clear D. Deletions cut 8 bases from V and 2 bases from J, with 7 bases between. Germline V lookup: CDR1 MNHEY, CDR2 SMNVEV (reference sequence). The CDR3 has 12 amino acids.

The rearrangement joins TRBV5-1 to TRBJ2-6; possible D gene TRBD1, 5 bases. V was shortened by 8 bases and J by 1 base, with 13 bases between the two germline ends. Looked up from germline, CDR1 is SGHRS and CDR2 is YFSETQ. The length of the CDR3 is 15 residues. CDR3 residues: CASTNRTSGANVLTF. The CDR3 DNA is TGCGCCAGTACTAACCGGACATCTGGGGCCAACGTCCTGACTTTC.

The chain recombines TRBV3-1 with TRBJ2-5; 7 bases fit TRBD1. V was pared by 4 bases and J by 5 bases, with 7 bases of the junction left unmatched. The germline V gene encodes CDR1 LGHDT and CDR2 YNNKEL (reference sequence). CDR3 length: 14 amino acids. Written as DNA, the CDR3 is TGTGCCAGCAGCCTCGTTTCACAGGGGGAGACCCAGTACTTC. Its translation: CASSLVSQGETQYF.

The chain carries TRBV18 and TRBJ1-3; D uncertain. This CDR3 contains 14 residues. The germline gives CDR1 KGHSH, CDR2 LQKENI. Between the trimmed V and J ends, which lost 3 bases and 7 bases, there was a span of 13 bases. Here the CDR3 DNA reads TGTGCCAGCTCACCGTCCGGCAGTCGCAACACCATATATTTT. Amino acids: CASSPSGSRNTIYF. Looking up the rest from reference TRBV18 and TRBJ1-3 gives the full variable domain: NAGVMQNPRHLVRRRGQEARLRCSPMKGHSHVYWYRQLPEEGLKFMVYLQKENIIDESGMPKERFSAEFPKEGPSILRIQQVVRGDSAAYFCASSPSGSRNTIYFGEGSWLTVV.

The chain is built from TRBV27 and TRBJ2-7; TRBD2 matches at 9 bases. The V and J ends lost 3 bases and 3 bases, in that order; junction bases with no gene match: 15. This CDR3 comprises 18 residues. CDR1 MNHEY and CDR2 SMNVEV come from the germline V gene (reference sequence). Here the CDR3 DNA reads TGTGCCAGCAGTTTTGGTAGCGGGAGTACCTTTAGTAGCTACGAGCAGTACTTC. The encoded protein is CASSFGSGSTFSSYEQYF.

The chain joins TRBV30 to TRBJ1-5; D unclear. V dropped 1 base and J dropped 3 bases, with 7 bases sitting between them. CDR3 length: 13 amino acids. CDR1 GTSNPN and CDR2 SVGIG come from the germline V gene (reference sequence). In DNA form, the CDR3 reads TGTGCCTGGAGTGGCGATGACAATCAGCCCCAGCATTTT. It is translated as CAWSGDDNQPQHF.

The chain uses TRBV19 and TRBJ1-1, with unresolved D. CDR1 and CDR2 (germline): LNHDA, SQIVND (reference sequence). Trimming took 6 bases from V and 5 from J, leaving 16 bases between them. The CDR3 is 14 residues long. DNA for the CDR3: TGTGCCAGTAGCCTCGAAACCGTTCGGACTGAAGCTTTCTTT. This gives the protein CASSLETVRTEAFF.

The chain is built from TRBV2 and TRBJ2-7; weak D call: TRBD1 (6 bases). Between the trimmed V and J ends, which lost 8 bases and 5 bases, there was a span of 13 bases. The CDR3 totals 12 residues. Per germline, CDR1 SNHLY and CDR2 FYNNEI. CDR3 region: CASGGQLDEQYF. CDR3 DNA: TGTGCCAGCGGAGGACAGTTGGACGAGCAGTACTTC.

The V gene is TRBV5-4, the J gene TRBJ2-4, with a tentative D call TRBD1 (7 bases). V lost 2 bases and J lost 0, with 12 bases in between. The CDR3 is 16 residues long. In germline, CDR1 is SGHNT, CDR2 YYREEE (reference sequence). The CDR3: CASSFRGVLAKNIQYF. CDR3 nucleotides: TGTGCCAGCAGCTTCAGGGGGGTCCTAGCCAAAAACATTCAGTACTTC.

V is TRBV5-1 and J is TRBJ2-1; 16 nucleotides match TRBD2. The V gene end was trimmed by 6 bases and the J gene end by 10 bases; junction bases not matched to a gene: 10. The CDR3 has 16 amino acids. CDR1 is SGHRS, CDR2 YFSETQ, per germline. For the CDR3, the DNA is TGCGCCAGCACGGTGACGGGACTAGCGGGAGGGCGGGAGCAGTTCTTC. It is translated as CASTVTGLAGGREQFF.

CDR3 DNA sequence: TGCAGCGTTGCCCAGCCTAATGAAAAACTGTTTTTT. Translated, it gives CSVAQPNEKLFF. The rearrangement joins TRBV29-1 to TRBJ1-4, with D unclear. The ends were cut back, 4 bases at V and 3 bases at J, with 6 bases in the middle. The CDR3 has 12 residues. The germline gives CDR1 SQVTM, CDR2 ANQGSEA. Using reference TRBV29-1 and TRBJ1-4 for the parts outside the CDR3, the full variable domain is SAVISQKPSRDICQRGTSLTIQCQVDSQVTMMFWYRQQPGQSLTLIATANQGSEATYESGFVIDKFPISRPNLTFSTLTVSNMSPEDSSIYLCSVAQPNEKLFFGSGTQLSVL.

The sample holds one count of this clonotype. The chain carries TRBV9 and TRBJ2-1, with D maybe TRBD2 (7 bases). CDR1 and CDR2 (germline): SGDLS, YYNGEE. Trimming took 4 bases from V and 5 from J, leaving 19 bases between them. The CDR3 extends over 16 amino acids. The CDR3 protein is CASSSRGGGYDNEQFF. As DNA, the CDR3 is TGTGCCAGCAGCTCCCGAGGGGGGGGTTACGACAATGAGCAGTTCTTC.

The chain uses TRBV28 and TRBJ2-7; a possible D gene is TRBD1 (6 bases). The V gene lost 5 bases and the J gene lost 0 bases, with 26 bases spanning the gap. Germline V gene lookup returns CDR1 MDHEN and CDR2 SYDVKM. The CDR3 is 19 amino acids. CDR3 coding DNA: TGTGCCAGCAGTCCCAGTCCGGGACAAGCGGCGGGCCCCTCCTACGAGCAGTACTTC. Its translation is CASSPSPGQAAGPSYEQYF.